These 18 T cell receptor beta chains share one sample of origin, sequenced in a study of blood T cell repertoires in COVID-19 (dated by TCRdb to the early 2020s). The library was obtained by the immunoSEQ multiplex PCR assay. TCRdb provides this immuneACCESS table in a form limited to in-frame rearrangements. Some clones are lacking; in checked studies, under half of them reflect an unresolved V gene, and why the rest are absent is not known. The sample records some 250,000 clones, approximately 87% of which are singletons. The ten largest clones add up to 6.2% of the sample. The specimen sequenced was peripheral blood. The receptors come from a man in his sixties with acute or convalescent COVID-19.

The chain combines TRBV3-1 (or the pseudogene TRBV3-2) with TRBJ2-3; D is perhaps TRBD1 (5 bases). Trimming cost V 4 bases and J 1 base, with 6 bases left between them. Germline CDR1 is LGHDT and CDR2 is YNNKEL (reference sequence). The CDR3 runs to 13 residues. DNA of the CDR3: TGTGCCAGCAGCCTCAGGGGCACAGATACGCAGTATTTT. Its protein is CASSLRGTDTQYF.

The chain couples TRBV28 to TRBJ1-3, with D unresolved. Looked up from germline, CDR1 is MDHEN and CDR2 is SYDVKM. The V end was cut by 3 bases, the J end by 2 bases, with 14 bases between. The CDR3 sequence is 16 residues long. The CDR3 nucleotides are TGTGCCAGCAGTTTTTCCGGCGGAGGTGCTGGAAACACCATATATTTT. Its translation: CASSFSGGGAGNTIYF.

The CDR3 reads CASSFQQGGAFF. The CDR3 DNA reads as TGTGCCAGCAGTTTCCAACAGGGGGGAGCTTTCTTT. V usage is TRBV28 and J usage is TRBJ1-1; TRBD1 agrees at 8 bases. The V segment lost 3 bases and the J segment 10 bases; nucleotides outside the gene matches: 4. Germline V lookup: CDR1 MDHEN, CDR2 SYDVKM. This CDR3 comprises 12 residues.

This chain uses TRBV5-4 with TRBJ2-3; 7 bases are a match to TRBD1. In germline, CDR1 is SGHNT, CDR2 YYREEE (reference sequence). J was trimmed by 7 bases and V by 3 bases; bases with no gene match: 5. This CDR3 has 13 residues. CDR3 sequence: CASSSTGANTQYF. The DNA for the CDR3 is TGTGCCAGCAGCTCCACAGGGGCAAATACGCAGTATTTT.

This rearrangement joins TRBV28 to TRBJ2-6, with D hard to call. The CDR3 contains 16 residues. Germline loops: CDR1 MDHEN, CDR2 SYDVKM. Deletions cut 6 bases from V and 0 bases from J, with 12 bases between. Here the CDR3 reads CASSATQPSGANVLTF. DNA of the CDR3: TGTGCCAGCAGCGCTACACAGCCCTCTGGGGCCAACGTCCTGACTTTC.

The chain carries TRBV2 and TRBJ2-1, with 7 bases that match TRBD2. Per the germline V gene, CDR1 is SNHLY and CDR2 is FYNNEI. V lost 7 bases to trimming and J lost 8 bases; unmatched junction nucleotides: 20. The CDR3 is made up of 17 amino acids. CDR3 sequence (DNA): TGTGCCAGCATGACCCCTGGTCTGGCGGGAGTGTTTGATGAGCAGTTCTTC. Its translation is CASMTPGLAGVFDEQFF.

This clone was observed once. This chain joins TRBV7-3 and TRBJ1-1; TRBD1 matches at 7 bases. This CDR3 is 13 amino acids long. With V trimmed by 2 bases and J by 5 bases, 2 bases remained unmatched. In germline, CDR1 is SGHTA, CDR2 FQGTGA. DNA of the CDR3: TGTGCCAGCAGCTTAGACAGGGTTACTGAAGCTTTCTTT. Encoded protein: CASSLDRVTEAFF.

This clone was detected only a few times. The genes are TRBV3-1 (or the pseudogene TRBV3-2) and TRBJ1-5; 8 bases agree with TRBD1. In germline, CDR1 is LGHDT, CDR2 YNNKEL (reference sequence). The CDR3 loop spans 13 amino acids. J gave up 6 bases and V 2 bases, and 0 bases lay outside the gene matches. In nucleotides, the CDR3 is TGTGCCAGCAGCCAACAGGGGGCTCAGCCCCAGCATTTT. As protein: CASSQQGAQPQHF.

V usage is TRBV2 and J usage is TRBJ1-2, with 8 bases fitting TRBD1. The ends lost 3 bases at V and 4 bases at J; junction bases unmatched: 13. Germline V gene data show CDR1 as SNHLY and CDR2 as FYNNEI. The CDR3 is made up of 17 amino acids. This CDR3 reads CASSERGGETGAYGYTF. In DNA, the CDR3 is TGTGCCAGCAGTGAGAGGGGGGGTGAGACAGGGGCCTATGGCTACACCTTC.

The rearrangement joins TRBV9 to TRBJ1-1, with D unresolved. This CDR3 is built from 15 residues. Deletions cut 0 bases from V and 1 base from J, with 10 bases between. Looked up from germline, CDR1 is SGDLS and CDR2 is YYNGEE. CDR3 nucleotides: TGTGCCAGCAGCGTAGCTTCACAACAGAACACTGAAGCTTTCTTT. It specifies CASSVASQQNTEAFF.

The rearrangement joins TRBV2 to TRBJ2-5; 10 positions agree with TRBD1. The CDR3 totals 15 residues. The germline gives CDR1 SNHLY, CDR2 FYNNEI. Trimming cost V 5 bases and J 1 base; bases outside gene matches: 4. The CDR3 coding sequence is TGTGCCAGCAGTCGGGACAGGGGATTCCAAGAGACCCAGTACTTC. This translates into CASSRDRGFQETQYF.

This chain uses TRBV12-3 or TRBV12-4 with TRBJ1-2; D is unclear. V was shortened by 8 bases and J by 3 bases, with 13 bases between the two germline ends. The CDR3 covers 13 residues. CDR3 in amino acids: CASGVTWDYGYTF. CDR3 nucleotides: TGTGCCAGCGGAGTGACCTGGGACTATGGCTACACCTTC.

The genes are TRBV7-2 and TRBJ1-2; the D is unclear. The CDR3 has 13 amino acids. V was cut by 0 bases and J by 7 bases, with 9 bases left in between. Germline CDR1 is SGHTA and CDR2 is FQGNSA. This chain's CDR3 is CASSLAGSGGYTF. DNA of the CDR3: TGTGCCAGCAGCTTAGCGGGGAGCGGTGGCTACACCTTC.

The chain has TRBV19 and TRBJ2-1; TRBD2 aligns across 11 bases. The trim removed 6 bases at V and 6 bases at J, leaving 10 bases unmatched. Germline loops: CDR1 LNHDA, CDR2 SQIVND (reference sequence). The CDR3 sequence is 16 residues long. CDR3: CASRVLGTSGSNEQFF. In DNA, the CDR3 is TGTGCCAGTAGAGTCCTCGGGACTAGCGGTTCCAATGAGCAGTTCTTC.

This chain joins TRBV30 and TRBJ1-2, with D hard to call. V was trimmed by 5 bases and J by 2 bases, leaving 18 bases between them. CDR3 length: 15 residues. The germline V gene encodes CDR1 GTSNPN and CDR2 SVGIG (reference sequence). The CDR3 region has the DNA TGTGCCTGGCTCAATATGAACCCCGGGAACTATGGCTACACCTTC. This sequence encodes CAWLNMNPGNYGYTF.

This chain uses TRBV6-2 or TRBV6-3 with TRBJ2-5, with a weak D call TRBD2 (5 bases). Trimming pared 2 bases from V and 5 bases from J, leaving 6 bases between. CDR1 and CDR2 from the germline V gene are MNHEY and SVGEGT. CDR3 size: 12 residues. The CDR3 region is CASSYREETQYF. The CDR3 region has the DNA TGTGCCAGCAGTTACAGGGAGGAGACCCAGTACTTC.

This chain joins TRBV6-5 and TRBJ2-3, with 12 nucleotides matching TRBD2. The germline gives CDR1 MNHEY, CDR2 SVGAGI. Unmatched junction bases numbered 3, after V lost 6 bases and J lost 5 bases. The CDR3 totals 14 residues. CDR3 DNA: TGTGCCAGCAGCCTAGCGGGAGGGAGAGATACGCAGTATTTT. Translating gives CASSLAGGRDTQYF.

This clone was counted a few times. V and J are TRBV30 and TRBJ2-1; 11 bases align to TRBD2. V was pared by 4 bases and J by 7 bases, with 9 bases of the junction left unmatched. The CDR3 runs to 15 residues. From germline, CDR1 is GTSNPN and CDR2 SVGIG (reference sequence). The CDR3 DNA is TGTGCCTGGAACGCACTAGCGGGAGTATATAATGAGCAGTTCTTC. Encoded protein: CAWNALAGVYNEQFF.